This TCR beta chain originates from a study of CXCR3-negative and CXCR3-positive naive CD8 T cells. The study, taken as a whole, reports: Naive subsets showed comparable surface CD5, and TCR interaction strength was also inferred from TRB CDR3 physicochemistry. Most assays used freshly isolated PBMCs, as cryopreservation partially reduced CXCR3.

The study sorted every CD8+ T cell subset in triplicate at approximately 300,000 cells each. Note on this clonotype: Antigen unknown.

The authors prepared UMI-labeled TRB cDNA libraries by 5' RACE. TCRdb reanalyzed the 5' RACE reads, giving one entry per CDR3 protein sequence and no DNA. Across some 66,000 distinct CDR3 sequences, the top ten clones capture nearly 1.5% of the sample. This sequence originates from a human donor in good health. Some clones in this sample may be carry-over from other donors' samples. Sequenced material: naive CXCR3- CD8+ T cells from blood. Subset noted: CD45RO-CCR7+CD27+CD95- naive CD8+ T cells lacking CXCR3 (TNR3-).

CDR3 protein: CASSPPGRFSYEQYF. V is TRBV5-6 and J is TRBJ2-7; the TCRdb D gene call, TRBD1, has no DNA to confirm it. The CDR3 has 15 amino acids. Per the germline V gene, CDR1 is SGHDT and CDR2 is YYEEEE.